The T cell receptor beta chain under discussion was sequenced for a study of beta chain features in type 1 diabetes. Study-wide results and limits: Researchers reported that naive, central memory and Treg TCRB repertoires appeared more similar in patients than in healthy donors. Diminished insertions and augmented deletions at VDJ junctions characterized type 1 diabetes patients. Any role of HLA type in TCRB rearrangement remained unresolved here.

A remark on this clone: Its antigen is unidentified.

Every isolated RNA sample was fully reverse transcribed, so sequencing captured expressed TCRB transcripts. Only in-frame clones appear in the TCRdb table, and some are missing; sequencing was by immunoSEQ multiplex PCR. The table records about 470,000 clones, 30% of them present only once. One heparinised draw of blood, averaging about 116 mL, came from each donor. The specimen was naive CD4+ T cells from blood. The source is a young man in good health.

The CDR3 sequence is CASSIGTHTGELFF. As DNA, the CDR3 is TGTGCCAGTAGTATAGGGACCCACACCGGGGAGCTGTTTTTT. The chain recombines TRBV19 with TRBJ2-2; D ambiguous. CDR3 size: 14 residues. Between the trimmed V and J ends, which lost 1 base and 3 bases, there was a span of 6 bases. In germline, CDR1 is LNHDA, CDR2 SQIVND (reference sequence).